The clone carrying this TCR beta chain was seen a handful of times. Antigen: not known. Unique molecular identifiers tagged the TCR beta cDNA libraries. Each sample of about 1 to 10 million input T cells yielded 500,000 or so cDNA molecules, so each molecule approximated one T cell. TCRdb used MiXCR to reprocess the PCR reads, holding one entry per CDR3 protein. The sample includes 170,000 or so distinct CDR3 sequences, about 30% seen only once; the top ten take roughly 1.6%. The germline CDR1 and CDR2 sequences are MNHNS and SASEGT. The V end was cut by 8 bases, the J end by 15 bases, with 17 bases between. This CDR3 comprises 11 residues. The data stem from a study of post-analysis software for immune sequencing data. Study-wide results and limits: Multiple sclerosis was associated with a significant reduction in normalized Chao1 diversity relative to controls. Compared with controls, patients had more of roughly five TRBV segments, including TRBV5-6, TRBV5-1 and TRBV20-1.

Sample: blood. The chain has TRBV6-1 and TRBJ2-4; D unresolved. The sequence derives from a girl aged 5-17 years with multiple sclerosis. The CDR3 protein is CASRVAPERYF. The CDR3 DNA follows: TGTGCCAGCCGGGTAGCTCCCGAGCGGTACTTC.